This T cell receptor beta chain was sequenced in a study of T cells after yellow fever vaccination (dated by TCRdb to between 2018 and 2021). Concerning the study at large: The SMART-Seq v4 Ultra Low Input RNA kit was used to prepare libraries from fractions with low cell numbers. To follow T-cell clones before and after both primary and booster YFV17D yellow fever vaccination, bulk TCR alpha and beta repertoires underwent longitudinal sequencing. Two healthy male donors, one aged 18 to 29 and one aged 30 to 40 years, were included in the cohort. Blood samples were taken at several timepoints before and after primary and secondary immunization, and bulk PBMC replicates and cell subsets were isolated. Broad study findings and their caveats: Computational filtering was needed because FACS-sorted repertoires could contain abundant contaminating clonotypes from the bulk population. The secondary T-cell response was found to be weaker but faster than the primary response, with a peak reached on day 5 rather than on day 15. After the booster, most clones that had expanded after primary vaccination were detected again (approximately 97% of CD4 and 88% of CD8), suggesting broad maintenance of memory. A small share of clonotypes occurred in both CD4 and CD8 compartments, likely arising from convergent recombination. Only a couple of donors were included in the study, so the extent to which the findings can be generalized is limited.

As concerns this clonotype: Its antigen is not yet known. No base qualities exist here, and no much larger clone lies one base off it.

The CDR3 goes from the cysteine to the phenylalanine over 15 residues. Of the read, only the CDR3 DNA is kept; its 45 bases are in frame from base 1. V sheds 10 bases and J sheds 5 bases, leaving 20 bases between their ends. From the germline V gene, CDR1 is ENHRY and CDR2 is SYGVKD. Reading the label with the study, this specimen's treatment or condition is: live attenuated yellow fever vaccine strain. A standard Ficoll-Paque protocol was used to isolate PBMCs from peripheral blood. Dynabeads CD4 and CD8 positive selection kits were used to isolate the CD4 and CD8 T-cell fractions. RNA was extracted with TriZol from bulk PBMCs, CD4 and CD8 fractions, and dextramer-positive and dextramer-negative fractions. Data came from an Illumina NovaSeq 6000. TCR cDNA was made using 5'RACE template switching, a step that added a universal primer site and unique molecular identifiers. cDNA synthesis was primed from both the TCR alpha and TCR beta constant segments. Library amplification used two PCR steps, and the second PCR step added sample barcodes and sequencing adapters. Libraries were sequenced on Illumina HiSeq 2500 (2x100 bp) or NovaSeq (2x150 bp). The study's own analysis went as follows. Reads were demultiplexed and collapsed into UMI consensus sequences with MIGEC, and V(D)J alignment was performed with MiXCR. Vaccine-responding clonotypes were defined with edgeR using replicate PBMC samples, requiring FDR below 0.01 and a log2 fold change above 5 up to day 15. Bulk clonotypes were assigned CD4 or CD8 identity according to which sequenced CD4 or CD8 repertoire held them at higher abundance. TCRdb took the public reads, trimmed them with fastp at Q25, ran MiXCR for clone calling and kept in-frame beta chains. CDR3 protein duplicates are merged, each entry listing the most common genes and DNA. Here the V and J calls rest on TCRdb's processing, not on the authors' analysis. Counted in this sample were about 340,000 distinct CDR3 sequences; approximately 13% of them appeared once. The ten largest make up about 3% of the sample.

The specimen comprised CD4+ T cells sorted from PBMCs, sampled 15 days after the yellow fever booster vaccination. This TCR was recovered from a man younger than 35 who received the YFV17D yellow fever vaccine. Recombination connected TRBV10-3 to TRBJ2-2; too little of a D gene remains to name it. The sequenced DNA is TGTGCCACAACCGTGTGGGCAGCAGAAACCGGGGAGCTGTTTTTT. Translated, this gives CATTVWAAETGELFF.